This TCR beta chain appears in the sequencing data of a study of cytomegalovirus exposure and HLA in healthy donors. Assay: immunoSEQ multiplex PCR; the TCRdb copy retains only in-frame clones and omits some. The profile shows approximately 260,000 clones, 65% to 90% of them singletons. Study-level findings and limits: First-cohort TCR clusters were later found to tend to co-occur in the roughly 130 validation repertoires. The study designated fewer than 200 TCR beta chains cytomegalovirus-associated. Reported performance of the classifier showed diagnosis of cytomegalovirus status with high specificity and sensitivity.

This clone was seen a few times. Its antigen remains unknown. Trimming took 0 bases from V and 4 from J, leaving 16 bases between them. The CDR3 is 17 residues long. Germline V CDR1 and CDR2: LGHNA, YNFKEQ. The V call is TRBV4-2, the J call TRBJ1-5, with D perhaps TRBD1 (5 bases). This TCR was recovered from a woman aged 18-29 years in good health and CMV-seronegative. The sequencing sample was made of PBMCs. The CDR3 DNA reads TGTGCCAGCAGCCAAGATGGGGGGGGATGGAGGAATCAGCCCCAGCATTTT. Translation gives CASSQDGGGWRNQPQHF.